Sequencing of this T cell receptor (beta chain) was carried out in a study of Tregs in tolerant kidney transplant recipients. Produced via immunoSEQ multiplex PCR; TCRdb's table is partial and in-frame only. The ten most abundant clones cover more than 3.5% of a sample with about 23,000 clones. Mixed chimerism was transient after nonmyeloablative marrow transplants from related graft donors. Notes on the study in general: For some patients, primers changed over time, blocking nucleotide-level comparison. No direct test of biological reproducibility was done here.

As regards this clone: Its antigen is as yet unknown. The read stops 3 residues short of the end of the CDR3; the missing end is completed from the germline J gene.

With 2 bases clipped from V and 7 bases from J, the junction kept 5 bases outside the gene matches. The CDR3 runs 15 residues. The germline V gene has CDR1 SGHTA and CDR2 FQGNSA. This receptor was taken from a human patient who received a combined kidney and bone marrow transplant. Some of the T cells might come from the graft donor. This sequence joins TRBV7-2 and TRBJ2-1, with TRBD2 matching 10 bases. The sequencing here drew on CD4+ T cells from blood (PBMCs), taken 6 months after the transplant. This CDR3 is CASSLSVAGGNEQFF. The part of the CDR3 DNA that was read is TGTGCCAGCAGCTTATCGGTAGCGGGGGGTAATGAG.